This T cell receptor beta chain was identified during a study of CD8 T cells and mutated HIV epitopes (dated by TCRdb to the early 2020s). For the study in its entirety: The acutely infected subjects were chosen according to the epitope form in the transmitted founder virus of each subject and according to the ELISpot responses of each subject. TL10, KY11, RF10 and TY8 were used as the epitopes. The study sequenced single-cell TCR alpha/beta chains of CD8+ T cells specific for non-adapted (NAE) and adapted (AE) forms of four HIV Nef epitopes. Not every subject was tested for the same epitope, and only RF10 was examined in both acute and chronic HIV infection. Six to eight chronically HIV-infected subjects and a few acutely HIV-infected subjects made up the cohort. Out of the 150 or so subjects screened, just a subset fulfilled the criteria needed for sorting epitope-specific T cells.

The sample's time point label, decoded: sampled during acute HIV-1 infection (about 23-92 days post infection). Ficoll density gradient separation was used to isolate peripheral blood mononuclear cells from leukapheresis or whole blood, after which the cells were cryopreserved. Without stimulation, thawed PBMCs were stained with HLA class I tetramers loaded with the NAE or AE epitope so that resting antigen-specific CD8+ T cells could be identified. Single CD8+ T cells were sorted on a BD FACS Aria III into 96-well plates containing lysis buffer. As concerns this clonotype: Base quality data are lacking; no much larger clone is found one base away.

Findings and caveats that apply to the study as a whole: The authors acknowledged that the main limitations were the small number of subjects and how diverse the clinical presentations of those subjects were. Multiple alpha and beta chain CDR3s were present in some wells, and only cells that had both an alpha chain and a beta chain were included. Single-reactive CD8+ T cells appeared only in acutely infected subjects, which suggests possible clonal selection between acute and chronic infection. Dual tetramer+ cells showed higher clonality in chronic than acute subjects (mean difference 0.31), but the study lacked power to detect a significant difference.

In the germline V gene (reference sequence), CDR1 corresponds to DFQATT and CDR2 to SNEGSKA. Germline trimming amounts to 6 bases on V and 2 bases on J, with 9 as the count of junction bases outside the gene matches. The CDR3 runs 14 amino acids, cysteine and phenylalanine included. CDR3 DNA only is kept here, 42 bases in frame from base 1. Library preparation employed single-cell sequencing. Single-cell cDNA was generated with a method adapted from Smart-seq2 and MARS-Seq, using oligo-dT primers with well-specific UMIs and KAPA HiFi first-round PCR. After pooling, the first-round products went through nested PCR using template-switch oligo forward primers together with barcoded reverse primers specific to the TCR alpha and beta chains. Products were purified with AMPure XP, were indexed with TruSeq adapters, and were quantified with the KAPA Universal qPCR Library Quantification Kit. TCR libraries were sequenced on an Illumina MiSeq with 2x300 bp paired-end chemistry. Processing in the source paper ran as follows. After quality filtering, reads were demultiplexed to wells, mapped to the TCRA and TCRB loci, assigned to clonotypes using MiXCR, and analysed in VGAS. TCR data were deconvoluted with a modified VDJfasta platform. CDR3 overlap between plates was analysed to rule out large-scale cross-plate contamination. To calculate clonality, the ratio of unique productive CDR3s to total productive CDR3s was subtracted from one. Using fastp trimming at Q25 and MiXCR clonotype assembly, TCRdb reanalyzed the public sequencing data and kept in-frame beta chains. Merged by CDR3 protein, the rows form single entries marked with the most common genes and DNA. TCRdb's processing, not the authors' own work, is the source of the V and J calls. The sample data list some 420 distinct CDR3 sequences, and under 60% of these were observed just once. 57% of the sample goes to the ten largest clones.

The sequenced sample was CD8+ T cells sorted from blood by dual tetramer staining, obtained during acute HIV infection. What the cell subset or site label conveys for this sample: cells binding both NAE and AE RF10 tetramers (cross-reactive), unstimulated. The rearranged segments are TRBV20-1 and TRBJ2-7; TRBD1 agrees with 8 junctional bases. The sequence was collected from a man aged 30-40 years with HIV-1 infection. The CDR3 corresponds to CSAMAGQATYEQYF. The DNA sequence follows: TGCAGTGCCATGGCGGGACAGGCAACCTACGAGCAGTACTTC.